The 16 T cell receptor beta chains given below trace back to one sample, sequenced in a study of blood T cell repertoires in COVID-19. TCRdb keeps only in-frame clones here, not all; method: immunoSEQ multiplex PCR. The sample yields some 460,000 clones, roughly 85% seen once. Sequenced: PBMCs or T cells enriched from blood (not recorded which). These receptors were taken from a young woman with acute COVID-19.

The chain couples TRBV4-3 to TRBJ1-5; no reliable D call. CDR1 and CDR2 (germline): LGHNA, YSLEER. This CDR3 is built from 13 residues. The germline V and J ends were trimmed by 5 bases and 7 bases, with 12 bases remaining between them. In DNA form, the CDR3 reads TGCGCCAGCAGCTATACAGTAGGCCAGCCCCAGCATTTT. Amino acids: CASSYTVGQPQHF.

J is TRBJ1-6 and V is TRBV6-5, with D tentatively TRBD1 (5 bases). Between the trimmed V and J ends, which lost 6 bases and 10 bases, there was a span of 10 bases. The V gene's germline CDR1 is MNHEY and CDR2 SVGAGI. This CDR3 has 12 residues. The CDR3: CASRQGFSPLHF. Written as DNA, the CDR3 is TGTGCCAGCAGGCAGGGTTTCTCACCCCTCCACTTT.

The chain carries TRBV3-1 (or the pseudogene TRBV3-2) and TRBJ2-7; 8 nucleotides align to TRBD2. Germline V gives CDR1 LGHDT, CDR2 YNNKEL (reference sequence). Trimming cost V 4 bases and J 9 bases; bases outside gene matches: 8. This CDR3 is 13 amino acids long. The CDR3 is CASSPGTSRVQYF. Here the CDR3 DNA reads TGTGCCAGCAGCCCGGGGACTAGTCGGGTGCAGTACTTC.

The chain is built from TRBV20-1 and TRBJ1-1; D remains ambiguous. CDR3 size: 11 residues. V lost 3 bases to trimming and J lost 8 bases, with 10 bases between them. Germline values: CDR1 DFQATT, CDR2 SNEGSKA (reference sequence). The CDR3 DNA follows: TGCAGTGCTAGGAGTGAGTGGGAAGCTTTCTTT. Protein sequence: CSARSEWEAFF.

The chain combines TRBV28 with TRBJ2-1, with 9 nucleotides matching TRBD2. V was clipped by 5 bases and J by 6 bases; unmatched bases: 5. The V gene's germline CDR1 is MDHEN and CDR2 SYDVKM. The CDR3 sequence is 14 residues long. The CDR3, as DNA: TGTGCCAGCAGTCATCTAGCGGGATTCAATGAGCAGTTCTTC. Encoded protein: CASSHLAGFNEQFF.

This clone was seen a few times. V usage is TRBV2 and J usage is TRBJ1-1; D is perhaps TRBD1 (6 bases). CDR1 and CDR2 (germline): SNHLY, FYNNEI. V was pared by 3 bases and J by 10 bases, with 18 bases between. The CDR3 runs 14 residues. CDR3 sequence (DNA): TGTGCCAGCAGTGACGCTACCGGGGGGCGCGGAGCTTTCTTT. Translated, it gives CASSDATGGRGAFF. Full variable domain (rest looked up from reference TRBV2 and TRBJ1-1): EPEVTQTPSHQVTQMGQEVILRCVPISNHLYFYWYRQILGQKVEFLVSFYNNEISEKSEIFDDQFSVERPDGSNFTLKIRSTKLEDSAMYFCASSDATGGRGAFFGQGTRLTVV.

The J gene is TRBJ1-1, the V gene TRBV2; possible D gene TRBD1, 5 bases. V was trimmed by 8 bases and J by 1 base, leaving 8 bases between them. The germline V gene has CDR1 SNHLY and CDR2 FYNNEI. The CDR3 runs 12 residues. The CDR3 protein is CASGRGNTEAFF. CDR3 coding DNA: TGTGCCAGCGGAAGGGGGAACACTGAAGCTTTCTTT.

This sequence joins TRBV19 and TRBJ1-5; maybe TRBD1 (5 bases). From germline, CDR1 is LNHDA and CDR2 SQIVND (reference sequence). V was cut by 8 bases and J by 9 bases, with 14 bases left in between. The CDR3 spans 12 residues. CDR3 sequence reads: CASAPSGGPQHF. CDR3 DNA sequence: TGTGCCAGTGCACCATCGGGGGGGCCCCAGCATTTT.

The V call is TRBV30, the J call TRBJ1-1, with 8 bases lining up with TRBD1. Germline V CDR1 and CDR2: GTSNPN, SVGIG (reference sequence). With V trimmed by 5 bases and J by 4 bases, 9 bases remained unmatched. The CDR3 is 14 amino acids. As DNA, the CDR3 is TGTGCCTGGGATTTTCAGGGGGCGCGCACTGAAGCTTTCTTT. Translated: CAWDFQGARTEAFF.

The genes are TRBV19 and TRBJ1-2; TRBD1 is a possible D gene (6 bases). Per germline, CDR1 LNHDA and CDR2 SQIVND (reference sequence). Trimming left V 5 bases short and J 4 bases short, with 14 bases between. The CDR3 totals 14 residues. The CDR3 sequence is CASSASRGSYGYTF. The CDR3, as DNA: TGTGCCAGTAGTGCGTCCAGGGGTAGCTATGGCTACACCTTC.

V gene TRBV4-3 combines with J gene TRBJ1-6, with TRBD1 as a possible D gene (5 bases). V was clipped by 1 base and J by 0 bases, with 22 bases between them. This CDR3 is 21 amino acids long. Germline loops: CDR1 LGHNA, CDR2 YSLEER. CDR3 nucleotides: TGCGCCAGCAGCCAAGTCCCCCGGGACTTATCAGCTAGCTCCTATAATTCACCCCTCCACTTT. Its protein product is CASSQVPRDLSASSYNSPLHF.

The chain has TRBV3-1 (or the pseudogene TRBV3-2) and TRBJ2-5; D unresolved. Germline loops: CDR1 LGHDT, CDR2 YNNKEL (reference sequence). Between the trimmed V and J ends, which lost 0 bases and 4 bases, there was a span of 9 bases. The CDR3 extends over 14 amino acids. CDR3 DNA sequence: TGTGCCAGCAGCCAAGATTGGAGTAGAGAGACCCAGTACTTC. Its protein is CASSQDWSRETQYF.

The rearrangement joins TRBV5-6 to TRBJ2-7, with 8 bases aligning to TRBD1. The CDR3 loop spans 15 amino acids. Germline V lookup: CDR1 SGHDT, CDR2 YYEEEE. V lost 3 bases and J lost 5; bases outside the gene matches: 10. CDR3 sequence reads: CASSSAYDRGDEQYF. The CDR3 DNA follows: TGTGCCAGCAGCTCAGCTTATGACAGGGGTGACGAGCAGTACTTC.

CDR3: CASSHVRTGGSSANTEAFF. The CDR3 DNA follows: TGCGCCAGCAGCCACGTCCGGACAGGGGGCTCATCTGCGAACACTGAAGCTTTCTTT. The J gene is TRBJ1-1, the V gene TRBV4-1, with 11 bases identical to TRBD1. Trimming removed 3 bases from V and 1 base from J; junction bases left unmatched: 13. Per the germline V gene, CDR1 is MGHRA and CDR2 is YSYEKL. This CDR3 spans 19 amino acids.

The chain carries TRBV9 and TRBJ1-1; D is unclear. Deletions cut 0 bases from V and 5 bases from J, with 8 bases between. The CDR3 spans 13 residues. Germline CDR1 SGDLS, CDR2 YYNGEE. This chain's CDR3 is CASSVGGETEAFF. In DNA, the CDR3 is TGTGCCAGCAGCGTAGGGGGAGAGACTGAAGCTTTCTTT. Drawing the rest from reference TRBV9 and TRBJ1-1, the complete variable domain is DSGVTQTPKHLITATGQRVTLRCSPRSGDLSVYWYQQSLDQGLQFLIQYYNGEERAKGNILERFSAQQFPDLHSELNLSSLELGDSALYFCASSVGGETEAFFGQGTRLTVV.

This clone was seen only a few times. The chain is built from TRBV6-5 and TRBJ2-2; D is uncertain. The length of the CDR3 is 14 residues. Trimming shortened V by 6 bases and J by 0 bases, and 8 bases separated the two germline ends. Germline V CDR1 and CDR2: MNHEY, SVGAGI. CDR3 amino acids: CASRYTANTGELFF. In nucleotides, the CDR3 is TGTGCCAGCAGGTACACGGCGAACACCGGGGAGCTGTTTTTT.